This passage covers 9 T cell receptor beta chains from one sample sequenced in a study of shared clonotypes between healthy human individuals. In the naive CD8 group, cells lacked CD45RO and were positively selected for CCR7, so terminally differentiated effector memory CD45RA+ cells were left out. TCRdb's table, derived via immunoSEQ multiplex PCR, lists solely in-frame clones and lacks some. Of 2 million or so clones listed, 85% to 95% are singletons. The sequencing input was naive CD8+ T cells sorted from blood. All receptors come from a man younger than 35 in good health.

The rearrangement links TRBV7-9 to TRBJ1-5, with no clear D. V dropped 1 base and J dropped 4 bases, with 8 bases sitting between them. CDR3 size: 14 residues. The germline CDR1 and CDR2 sequences are SEHNR and FQNEAQ (reference sequence). CDR3 sequence (DNA): TGTGCCAGCAGCTTAGGCCAGTTAAATCAGCCCCAGCATTTT. Amino acids: CASSLGQLNQPQHF. Full variable domain (missing parts from reference TRBV7-9 and TRBJ1-5): DTGVSQNPRHKITKRGQNVTFRCDPISEHNRLYWYRQTLGQGPEFLTYFQNEAQLEKSRLLSDRFSAERPKGSFSTLEIQRTEQGDSAMYLCASSLGQLNQPQHFGDGTRLSIL.

Concerning this clone itself: The same CDR3 arises from other DNA sequences in this sample as well. This chain joins TRBV9 and TRBJ2-7; TRBD2 is a possible D gene (5 bases). Deletions cut 1 base from V and 0 bases from J, with 5 bases between. The CDR3 covers 13 residues. From germline, CDR1 is SGDLS and CDR2 YYNGEE. CDR3 loop: CASSVSGSYEQYF. CDR3 in DNA: TGTGCCAGCAGCGTAAGCGGCTCCTACGAGCAGTACTTC.

This clone was observed a single time. The chain links TRBV18 to TRBJ2-7; 7 nucleotides align to TRBD1. The CDR3 has 14 amino acids. Germline loops: CDR1 KGHSH, CDR2 LQKENI. Trimming removed 2 bases from V and 3 bases from J; junction bases left unmatched: 4. The CDR3 reads CASSPRQGSYEQYF. CDR3 bases: TGTGCCAGCTCACCAAGACAGGGTAGCTACGAGCAGTACTTC.

The chain couples TRBV4-3 to TRBJ1-1; D remains ambiguous. CDR3 length: 14 amino acids. Per germline, CDR1 LGHNA and CDR2 YSLEER. V gave up 0 bases and J gave up 0 bases, with 5 bases separating them. In DNA, the CDR3 is TGCGCCAGCAGCCAAGATGCAGTGAACACTGAAGCTTTCTTT. Translation gives CASSQDAVNTEAFF.

The CDR3 coding sequence is TGTGCCAGCAGTCAATACCGACAGGGGCGAGACGAGCAGTACTTC. It specifies CASSQYRQGRDEQYF. This chain connects TRBV28 to TRBJ2-7, with 8 bases that match TRBD1. Per germline, CDR1 MDHEN and CDR2 SYDVKM. This CDR3 region has 15 residues. V gave up 5 bases and J gave up 5 bases; unmatched junction bases: 11.

In its sample, this clone was seen once. Other DNA sequences in this sample translate to the same CDR3. The V gene is TRBV13, the J gene TRBJ2-5; D is unclear. Looked up from germline, CDR1 is PRHDT and CDR2 is FYEKMQ (reference sequence). The V and J ends lost 0 bases and 2 bases respectively, with 4 bases between them. The CDR3 has 13 amino acids. CDR3 sequence reads: CASSLGSQETQYF. CDR3 nucleotide sequence: TGTGCCAGCAGCTTAGGGTCGCAAGAGACCCAGTACTTC.

J is TRBJ1-2 and V is TRBV7-9; 8 bases fit TRBD1. Per the germline V gene, CDR1 is SEHNR and CDR2 is FQNEAQ (reference sequence). The CDR3 totals 16 residues. V trimming: 5 bases; J trimming: 0 bases; junction bases outside the gene matches: 8. The DNA for the CDR3 is TGTGCCAGCAGCCCGACGACAGGGGATGCTAACTATGGCTACACCTTC. Residues: CASSPTTGDANYGYTF.

The chain combines TRBV6-1 with TRBJ1-5; D might be TRBD1 (6 bases). Germline assignment: CDR1 MNHNS and CDR2 SASEGT. CDR3 length equals 14 residues. The V and J ends lost 10 bases and 6 bases respectively, with 19 bases between them. DNA of the CDR3: TGTGCCATAGGCCCCCACAGGGACGCTCAGCCCCAGCATTTT. Residues: CAIGPHRDAQPQHF.

J is TRBJ2-7 and V is TRBV7-9; TRBD2 matches at 8 bases. Germline V gene lookup returns CDR1 SEHNR and CDR2 FQNEAQ (reference sequence). The CDR3 spans 14 residues. V trimming: 1 base; J trimming: 4 bases; junction bases outside the gene matches: 3. The CDR3 nucleotides are TGTGCCAGCAGCTTAGGCGAGCGGGAGTACGAGCAGTACTTC. It codes for CASSLGEREYEQYF.